Listed here is a single T cell receptor (beta chain). Per the original data handling: Nucleated cell counts were estimated from reference gene primer amplification. Here immunoSEQ multiplex PCR was the method, and the copy in TCRdb shows in-frame clones only, minus some. V, J and clone size reflect that table, while D and trimming were determined from the DNA. The sample has fewer than 300,000 clones; about 76% are singletons. This record comes from a study of blood T cell repertoires in COVID-19. In the study overall: Sources were T cells, B-cell-depleted T cells, or PBMCs; the material itself was cDNA or gDNA.

Trimming left V 2 bases short and J 2 bases short, with 9 bases between. Germline CDR1 and CDR2: LGHNT and FRNRAP. CDR3 length: 15 amino acids. Source material: peripheral blood. The TCR sequence derives from an older woman with active or convalescent COVID-19. V usage is TRBV12-5 and J usage is TRBJ2-2; D gene ambiguous. The CDR3 is CASGLRVGNTGELFF. CDR3 nucleotide sequence: TGTGCTAGTGGTTTGCGGGTCGGCAACACCGGGGAGCTGTTTTTT. The variable domain in full, completed from reference TRBV12-5 and TRBJ2-2, reads DARVTQTPRHKVTEMGQEVTMRCQPILGHNTVFWYRQTMMQGLELLAYFRNRAPLDDSGMPKDRFSAEMPDATLATLKIQPSEPRDSAVYFCASGLRVGNTGELFFGEGSRLTVL.